The 32 T cell receptor beta chains below come from one sample, sequenced in a study of T cells in Graves' hyperthyroidism and ophthalmopathy. TCR beta CDR3 regions were amplified from RNA transcripts. Researchers ran a first-round RT-PCR on the TCR CDR3 using the HTBI primer set. Via MiXCR, TCRdb re-called the multiplex PCR reads, giving one row per CDR3 protein. The sample includes 250,000 to 300,000 distinct CDR3 sequences, about 16% of them seen just once. The source material was blood. The receptors come from a woman aged 45-59 years with Graves' hyperthyroidism that later progressed to Graves' ophthalmopathy.

This chain joins TRBV4-1 and TRBJ2-2, with TRBD1 as a possible D gene (5 bases). The CDR3 is made up of 16 amino acids. Germline CDR1 reads MGHRA; CDR2 reads YSYEKL. V lost 3 bases, J lost 4 bases, and 15 bases lay in between. This CDR3 reads CASSQGVGAATGELFF. The CDR3 nucleotides read TGCGCCAGCAGCCAGGGCGTAGGGGCGGCCACCGGGGAGCTGTTTTTT.

This chain links TRBV5-5 with TRBJ1-5, with D possibly matching TRBD1 (5 bases). Germline values: CDR1 SGHKS, CDR2 YYEKEE (reference sequence). V lost 0 bases to trimming and J lost 6 bases, with 19 bases between them. The CDR3 length is 17 residues. DNA of the CDR3: TGTGCCAGCAGCTTGGTCCCCCGGGGGGTAAAGGGTCAGCCCCAGCATTTT. This codes for CASSLVPRGVKGQPQHF.

V usage is TRBV20-1 and J usage is TRBJ1-3; 11 bases line up with TRBD1. The CDR3 covers 14 residues. The germline CDR1 and CDR2 sequences are DFQATT and SNEGSKA (reference sequence). V shed 6 bases and J 4 bases; nucleotides not matched to a gene: 5. This chain's CDR3 is CSARTGGQGNTIYF. DNA of the CDR3: TGCAGTGCCAGGACAGGGGGCCAAGGAAACACCATATATTTT.

This clonotype was counted ten times or more. The chain joins TRBV28 to TRBJ1-3; D not certain. The CDR3 totals 14 residues. Germline CDR1 is MDHEN and CDR2 is SYDVKM. Trimming left V 2 bases short and J 0 bases short, with 5 bases between. The CDR3 region has the DNA TGTGCCAGCAGTTTACAGGACTCTGGAAACACCATATATTTT. Its translation is CASSLQDSGNTIYF.

This clonotype was seen at least ten times. J is TRBJ1-2 and V is TRBV7-2, with D hard to call. CDR3 length equals 15 residues. From germline, CDR1 is SGHTA and CDR2 FQGNSA. V lost 5 bases and J lost 5, with 18 bases in between. The CDR3 bases are TGTGCCAGCAGCCGTCCTCCGCAGAGCCCATATGGCTACACCTTC. It encodes CASSRPPQSPYGYTF.

This clonotype was counted many times. J is TRBJ2-1 and V is TRBV14; D is undetermined. CDR1 SGHDN and CDR2 FVKESK come from the germline V gene. The CDR3 spans 13 residues. The ends were cut back, 4 bases at V and 9 bases at J, with 13 bases in the middle. CDR3 DNA: TGTGCCAGCAGCCGGTTCGACTTGGGTGAGCAGTTCTTC. Its protein product is CASSRFDLGEQFF.

The table lists this clonotype with many counts. The V gene is TRBV28, the J gene TRBJ1-1; TRBD1 is a possible D gene (5 bases). This CDR3 spans 14 amino acids. Germline CDR1 and CDR2: MDHEN and SYDVKM. The V end was cut by 6 bases, the J end by 8 bases, with 19 bases between. The CDR3 DNA sequence: TGTGCCAGCAGGGCCCCGGGACGCGCATTAGAAGCTTTCTTT. Translated, it gives CASRAPGRALEAFF.

CDR3 coding DNA: TGTGCCAGCAGCCAAGATTCCCTCCTGAACACTGAAGCTTTCTTT. It is translated as CASSQDSLLNTEAFF. The chain recombines TRBV4-2 with TRBJ1-1; D gene unclear. The germline gives CDR1 LGHNA, CDR2 YNFKEQ. The ends were cut back, 0 bases at V and 0 bases at J, with 8 bases in the middle. The CDR3 consists of 15 residues.

This clonotype has a count of ten or more. The chain couples TRBV19 to TRBJ2-1, with 13 nucleotides matching TRBD2. Germline assignment: CDR1 LNHDA and CDR2 SQIVND (reference sequence). This CDR3 is 19 amino acids long. V gave up 4 bases and J gave up 4 bases; unmatched junction bases: 13. The CDR3: CASSSIGLAGVGEYNEQFF. The CDR3 DNA is TGTGCCAGTAGTAGCATCGGACTAGCGGGAGTCGGGGAATACAATGAGCAGTTCTTC.

The CDR3 here is CASSPPLGAGVHEQYF. In nucleotides, the CDR3 is TGTGCCAGCAGCCCCCCATTAGGAGCGGGAGTCCACGAGCAGTACTTC. The rearrangement links TRBV5-4 to TRBJ2-7; TRBD2 aligns across 8 bases. The germline CDR1 and CDR2 sequences are SGHNT and YYREEE (reference sequence). This CDR3 contains 16 residues. J was trimmed by 5 bases and V by 4 bases; bases with no gene match: 14.

CDR3 nucleotides: TGCGCCAGCAGCGAGGCAGGGGATTACTATGGCTACACCTTC. Encoded protein: CASSEAGDYYGYTF. This chain uses TRBV5-1 with TRBJ1-2; the D gene is possibly TRBD1 (6 bases). The germline gives CDR1 SGHRS, CDR2 YFSETQ. The V gene lost 4 bases and the J gene lost 3 bases, with 13 bases spanning the gap. CDR3 length: 14 residues.

This clonotype appeared a few times. J is TRBJ2-1 and V is TRBV19, with 13 bases identical to TRBD2. The CDR3 extends over 17 amino acids. Trimming took 6 bases from V and 0 from J; bases not matched to a gene: 5. CDR1 and CDR2 from the germline V gene are LNHDA and SQIVND (reference sequence). This chain's CDR3 is CASSRTSGRISYNEQFF. The CDR3, as DNA: TGTGCCAGTAGCCGGACTAGCGGGAGAATCTCCTACAATGAGCAGTTCTTC. The complete variable domain, with remaining parts taken from reference TRBV19 and TRBJ2-1, reads DGGITQSPKYLFRKEGQNVTLSCEQNLNHDAMYWYRQDPGQGLRLIYYSQIVNDFQKGDIAEGYSVSREKKESFPLTVTSAQKNPTAFYLCASSRTSGRISYNEQFFGPGTRLTVL.

This clonotype was counted at least ten times. This sequence joins TRBV28 and TRBJ2-2, with a possible D match to TRBD2 (5 bases). Trimming shortened V by 7 bases and J by 6 bases, and 15 bases separated the two germline ends. The CDR3 is 14 residues long. Germline V gene data show CDR1 as MDHEN and CDR2 as SYDVKM. The CDR3 here is CASTKSWGAGELFF. The CDR3 nucleotides read TGTGCCAGCACCAAGTCATGGGGAGCCGGGGAGCTGTTTTTT. The complete variable domain, with remaining parts taken from reference TRBV28 and TRBJ2-2, reads DVKVTQSSRYLVKRTGEKVFLECVQDMDHENMFWYRQDPGLGLRLIYFSYDVKMKEKGDIPEGYSVSREKKERFSLILESASTNQTSMYLCASTKSWGAGELFFGEGSRLTVL.

This clonotype was seen at least ten times. The genes are TRBV11-2 and TRBJ2-1; 7 nucleotides agree with TRBD2. The CDR3 has 16 amino acids. Germline CDR1 SGHAT, CDR2 FQNNGV. After removal of 5 bases from V and 4 bases from J, the junction contained 11 bases not matched to a gene. The CDR3 DNA reads TGTGCCAGCAGCGCCAGAACTAGCGCATTATACAATGAGCAGTTCTTC. This codes for CASSARTSALYNEQFF.

This clonotype was found many times. The V gene is TRBV2, the J gene TRBJ1-2; the D is unclear. Trimming took 2 bases from V and 5 from J, leaving 3 bases between them. Germline values: CDR1 SNHLY, CDR2 FYNNEI. The CDR3 runs to 11 residues. CDR3 protein: CASSETYGYTF. CDR3 nucleotides: TGTGCCAGCAGTGAAACGTATGGCTACACCTTC.

The sample holds a few counts of this clonotype. The V and J genes are TRBV27 and TRBJ1-1, with D maybe TRBD1 (6 bases). Germline CDR1 is MNHEY and CDR2 is SMNVEV (reference sequence). Trimming took 5 bases from V and 11 from J, leaving 21 bases between them. This CDR3 has 14 amino acids. CDR3 DNA: TGTGCCAGCAGTACCCAAACAGGGCTGGGGTCGGCTTTCTTT. It specifies CASSTQTGLGSAFF.

This clonotype was counted ten times or more. The chain is built from TRBV28 and TRBJ1-1; 7 bases line up with TRBD1. The CDR3 extends over 13 amino acids. Germline V gene lookup returns CDR1 MDHEN and CDR2 SYDVKM. With V trimmed by 11 bases and J by 1 base, 7 bases remained unmatched. The CDR3 nucleotides are TGTGCCGGACGGGGACAGCAGAACACTGAAGCTTTCTTT. It specifies CAGRGQQNTEAFF.

This clonotype came up many times. The CDR3 here is CASMEAGGTDTQYF. CDR3 coding DNA: TGTGCCAGCATGGAGGCCGGGGGCACAGATACGCAGTATTTT. The chain has TRBV28 and TRBJ2-3; possible D gene TRBD2, 5 bases. The V and J ends lost 7 bases and 1 base respectively, with 12 bases between them. The CDR3 length is 14 residues. Germline CDR1 MDHEN, CDR2 SYDVKM.

The gene calls are TRBV2 and TRBJ1-3, with 10 nucleotides matching TRBD1. The V gene end was trimmed by 6 bases and the J gene end by 0 bases; junction bases not matched to a gene: 5. The V gene's germline CDR1 is SNHLY and CDR2 FYNNEI. There are 16 residues in the CDR3. This CDR3 is CASRAGQGNSGNTIYF. The CDR3 DNA reads TGTGCCAGCAGGGCGGGACAGGGGAACTCTGGAAACACCATATATTTT.

J is TRBJ2-5 and V is TRBV29-1, with 7 positions matching TRBD1. This CDR3 comprises 14 residues. Germline lookup yields CDR1 SQVTM and CDR2 ANQGSEA. V shed 4 bases and J 1 base; nucleotides not matched to a gene: 6. The CDR3 coding sequence is TGCAGCGTTGTCCGACAGGGTGGCCAAGAGACCCAGTACTTC. It specifies CSVVRQGGQETQYF.

The chain uses TRBV2 and TRBJ1-6, with unresolved D. V shed 3 bases and J shed 4 bases, with 7 bases lying between them. The CDR3 sequence is 14 residues long. Germline V gene sequence: CDR1 SNHLY, CDR2 FYNNEI. DNA for the CDR3: TGTGCCAGCAGTGAGTGGCAGTATAATTCACCCCTCCACTTT. It is translated as CASSEWQYNSPLHF.

In this sample, this clonotype turned up many times. This chain uses TRBV2 with TRBJ1-2; possible D gene TRBD1, 6 bases. The CDR3 is made up of 14 amino acids. From germline, CDR1 is SNHLY and CDR2 FYNNEI. The ends were cut back, 7 bases at V and 4 bases at J, with 16 bases in the middle. The CDR3: CASKGGPGLYGYTF. For the CDR3, the DNA is TGTGCCAGCAAGGGGGGGCCCGGACTCTATGGCTACACCTTC.

This clonotype was detected many times. The J gene is TRBJ1-2, the V gene TRBV28; weak D call: TRBD1 (5 bases). The CDR3 covers 16 residues. V shed 2 bases and J shed 3 bases, with 16 bases lying between them. Germline V CDR1 and CDR2: MDHEN, SYDVKM. The CDR3 region has the DNA TGTGCCAGCAGTTTAATCGGGCAGGGCGGTTACTATGGCTACACCTTC. It translates to CASSLIGQGGYYGYTF.

The table lists this clonotype with many counts. The rearrangement joins TRBV30 to TRBJ2-2, with D maybe TRBD1 (6 bases). From germline, CDR1 is GTSNPN and CDR2 SVGIG (reference sequence). The length of the CDR3 is 15 residues. V dropped 0 bases and J dropped 0 bases, with 8 bases sitting between them. CDR3 in DNA: TGTGCCTGGAGTGTTGGACAGTCGAACACCGGGGAGCTGTTTTTT. This encodes CAWSVGQSNTGELFF.

This clonotype appeared many times. V gene TRBV18 combines with J gene TRBJ1-5, with D possibly matching TRBD1 (5 bases). In germline, CDR1 is KGHSH, CDR2 LQKENI. CDR3 length equals 14 residues. V lost 3 bases and J 5 bases, leaving 11 bases between the germline ends. CDR3 sequence reads: CASSPGTGDQPQHF. The CDR3 DNA sequence: TGTGCCAGCTCACCCGGGACGGGTGATCAGCCCCAGCATTTT.

This clonotype was recorded many times. The J gene is TRBJ2-5, the V gene TRBV11-2, with 10 positions matching TRBD2. The V gene end was trimmed by 5 bases and the J gene end by 2 bases; junction bases not matched to a gene: 5. The V gene's germline CDR1 is SGHAT and CDR2 FQNNGV. The CDR3 consists of 15 residues. DNA of the CDR3: TGTGCCAGCAGCCCGGGACTAGCGAAACAAGAGACCCAGTACTTC. Protein product: CASSPGLAKQETQYF.

Ten or more counts support this clonotype. J is TRBJ2-1 and V is TRBV18; D is perhaps TRBD2 (5 bases). CDR1 is KGHSH, CDR2 LQKENI, per germline. V was shortened by 5 bases and J by 4 bases, with 12 bases between the two germline ends. The CDR3 runs 14 residues. CDR3 sequence (DNA): TGTGCCAGCTCAGGAAGGACTGAGTACAATGAGCAGTTCTTC. Amino acid sequence: CASSGRTEYNEQFF.

A few counts support this clonotype. This chain joins TRBV24-1 and TRBJ1-2; no reliable D call. Germline-derived CDR1 and CDR2 are KGHDR and SFDVKD. Trimming stripped 5 bases from V and 6 bases from J, with 9 bases between. This CDR3 is built from 12 residues. The CDR3 DNA is TGTGCCACCAGTGGTTTTCGGGATGGCTACACCTTC. Its translation is CATSGFRDGYTF.

This clonotype was counted many times. The chain carries TRBV6-1 and TRBJ1-2, with TRBD1 as a possible D gene (6 bases). Germline CDR1 is MNHNS and CDR2 is SASEGT. This CDR3 is built from 13 residues. Trimming removed 8 bases at V and 4 bases at J, with 14 bases between. As DNA, the CDR3 is TGTGCCAGCTACAGGGCCCAGAGCTATGGCTACACCTTC. Amino acids: CASYRAQSYGYTF.

This chain connects TRBV24-1 to TRBJ1-5, with TRBD1 identical over 12 bases. This CDR3 comprises 15 residues. V lost 7 bases, J lost 6 bases, and 6 bases stayed unmatched. Looked up from germline, CDR1 is KGHDR and CDR2 is SFDVKD. The CDR3 here is CATSAGTGGVQPQHF. CDR3 DNA sequence: TGTGCCACCAGCGCCGGGACAGGGGGCGTTCAGCCCCAGCATTTT.

This clonotype showed up just once. The chain is built from TRBV28 and TRBJ2-7, with 9 bases that match TRBD1. The trim removed 6 bases at V and 2 bases at J, leaving 8 bases unmatched. CDR1 is MDHEN, CDR2 SYDVKM, per germline. The CDR3 spans 15 residues. The CDR3 DNA follows: TGTGCCAGCAGCTATGGGACAGGGAGAACCTACGAGCAGTACTTC. This sequence encodes CASSYGTGRTYEQYF.

Many counts were recorded for this clonotype. The chain has TRBV28 and TRBJ2-6, with a weak D call TRBD1 (5 bases). The germline gives CDR1 MDHEN, CDR2 SYDVKM. V shed 8 bases and J shed 4 bases, with 12 bases lying between them. The CDR3 has 14 amino acids. In DNA, the CDR3 is TGTGCCAGCCGGCAGGGTAACGGGGCCAACGTCCTGACTTTC. Translating gives CASRQGNGANVLTF.